The 16 T cell receptor beta chains below come from one sample, sequenced in a study of blood T cell repertoires in COVID-19. Using immunoSEQ multiplex PCR, the repertoire was profiled, and TCRdb retains in-frame clones only, with some absent. The sample consists of 60,000 to 85,000 clones, approximately 75% of them appearing once. Sequencing was done on a sample of peripheral blood. The receptor source for this set is a woman aged 55-70 years with acute or convalescent COVID-19.

The V call is TRBV6-6, the J call TRBJ2-7; 9 bases are a match to TRBD1. In germline, CDR1 is MNHNY, CDR2 SVGAGI (reference sequence). The CDR3 runs to 14 residues. The V and J ends lost 7 bases and 1 base, in that order; junction bases with no gene match: 5. The CDR3 loop reads CASTPGQGSYEQYF. In DNA, the CDR3 is TGTGCCAGCACCCCAGGACAGGGGTCCTACGAGCAGTACTTC.

This clone was seen a handful of times. V gene TRBV6-5 combines with J gene TRBJ1-2; D is possibly TRBD1 (5 bases). CDR3 length: 12 residues. Germline loops: CDR1 MNHEY, CDR2 SVGAGI. V lost 4 bases and J 6 bases, leaving 9 bases between the germline ends. The CDR3 DNA reads TGTGCCAGCAGTTCTTCAGGGAATGGCTACACCTTC. Its translation: CASSSSGNGYTF.

This clone was recorded once. The chain links TRBV15 to TRBJ2-3; 10 nucleotides match TRBD2. This CDR3 contains 15 residues. In germline, CDR1 is LNHNV, CDR2 YYDKDF (reference sequence). The trim removed 0 bases at V and 9 bases at J, leaving 6 bases unmatched. The CDR3 loop is CATSRDISGGLTQYF. DNA for the CDR3: TGTGCCACCAGCAGAGATATTAGCGGGGGGCTCACGCAGTATTTT. The full variable domain, rest sourced from reference TRBV15 and TRBJ2-3, is DAMVIQNPRYQVTQFGKPVTLSCSQTLNHNVMYWYQQKSSQAPKLLFHYYDKDFNNEADTPDNFQSRRPNTSFCFLDIRSPGLGDTAMYLCATSRDISGGLTQYFGPGTRLTVL.

This chain connects TRBV7-2 to TRBJ2-1; TRBD2 agrees at 8 bases. V dropped 1 base and J dropped 4; count of bases not matched to a gene: 0. CDR1 SGHTA and CDR2 FQGNSA come from the germline V gene. This CDR3 has 14 amino acids. The CDR3 bases are TGTGCCAGCAGCTTAGAGCGGGGGTACAATGAGCAGTTCTTC. This gives the protein CASSLERGYNEQFF. The variable domain in full, completed from reference TRBV7-2 and TRBJ2-1, reads GAGVSQSPSNKVTEKGKDVELRCDPISGHTALYWYRQSLGQGLEFLIYFQGNSAPDKSGLPSDRFSAERTGGSVSTLTIQRTQQEDSAVYLCASSLERGYNEQFFGPGTRLTVL.

The V call is TRBV7-9, the J call TRBJ1-1; D remains unclear. Per the germline V gene, CDR1 is SEHNR and CDR2 is FQNEAQ (reference sequence). Trimming took off 2 bases at V and 6 bases at J, with 13 bases between the two ends. The CDR3 has 14 residues. Here the CDR3 DNA reads TGTGCCAGCAGCTTACAGGCCGGGAGCGCTGAAGCTTTCTTT. Encoded protein: CASSLQAGSAEAFF.

This chain joins TRBV13 and TRBJ1-5; D unresolved. The germline V gene encodes CDR1 PRHDT and CDR2 FYEKMQ (reference sequence). Deletions cut 7 bases from V and 1 base from J, with 11 bases between. This CDR3 region has 14 residues. The CDR3 here is CASNLLGSNQPQHF. Here the CDR3 DNA reads TGTGCCAGCAACCTCCTCGGGAGCAATCAGCCCCAGCATTTT.

The chain couples TRBV24-1 to TRBJ2-2; a possible D gene is TRBD2 (5 bases). V lost 5 bases to trimming and J lost 0 bases, with 6 bases between them. Germline CDR1 reads KGHDR; CDR2 reads SFDVKD. This CDR3 is built from 14 residues. The CDR3 DNA follows: TGTGCCACCAGTGCGGGGACGAACACCGGGGAGCTGTTTTTT. Its translation: CATSAGTNTGELFF.

This chain connects TRBV12-3 or TRBV12-4 to TRBJ2-7; no definite D call. Between the trimmed V and J ends, which lost 5 bases and 5 bases, there was a span of 10 bases. This CDR3 region has 12 residues. CDR3 DNA: TGTGCCAGCAGTCTCTATCCCGACGAGCAGTACTTC. It codes for CASSLYPDEQYF.

The V call is TRBV4-1, the J call TRBJ2-3, with no clear D. The V gene lost 0 bases and the J gene lost 2 bases, with 6 bases spanning the gap. The CDR3 is 14 amino acids. CDR1 is MGHRA, CDR2 YSYEKL, per germline. This chain's CDR3 is CASSQELITDTQYF. In DNA form, the CDR3 reads TGCGCCAGCAGCCAAGAACTAATCACAGATACGCAGTATTTT.

The chain is built from TRBV6-7 and TRBJ1-5; 11 nucleotides match TRBD1. TRBV6-7 counts as an open reading frame of uncertain function. The CDR3 loop spans 15 amino acids. Unmatched junction bases numbered 3, after V lost 7 bases and J lost 1 base. Here the CDR3 DNA reads TGTGCCAGCACGGGGACAGGGGGAAGCAATCAGCCCCAGCATTTT. Translated, it gives CASTGTGGSNQPQHF.

The chain combines TRBV5-4 with TRBJ2-2; unclear D gene. This CDR3 contains 12 residues. CDR1 and CDR2 (germline): SGHNT, YYREEE (reference sequence). Trimming removed 9 bases at V and 2 bases at J, with 8 bases between. The CDR3 nucleotides read TGTGCCACTCCAACAAACACCGGGGAGCTGTTTTTT. This encodes CATPTNTGELFF.

The V gene is TRBV6-5, the J gene TRBJ1-1; D is unresolved. Trimming shortened V by 6 bases and J by 4 bases, and 15 bases separated the two germline ends. Per the germline V gene, CDR1 is MNHEY and CDR2 is SVGAGI. The CDR3 spans 14 residues. CDR3 protein: CASRVSEVGTEAFF. The DNA for the CDR3 is TGTGCCAGCAGGGTTTCGGAGGTTGGCACTGAAGCTTTCTTT.

This clone was recorded a few times. This chain connects TRBV4-1 to TRBJ2-1; no reliable D call. Trimming pared 3 bases from V and 10 bases from J, leaving 10 bases between. The germline V gene encodes CDR1 MGHRA and CDR2 YSYEKL. CDR3 length: 12 residues. The CDR3, as DNA: TGCGCCAGCAGCCATCGACACCCCGAGCAGTTCTTC. Its translation is CASSHRHPEQFF.

The rearrangement joins TRBV5-1 to TRBJ2-5; the match to TRBD1 covers 7 bases. The CDR3 length is 14 residues. Germline V gene lookup returns CDR1 SGHRS and CDR2 YFSETQ. V shed 3 bases, J shed 2 bases, and the junction held 4 bases outside the gene matches. CDR3 region: CASSSGQLQETQYF. CDR3 bases: TGCGCCAGCAGCTCGGGACAGTTACAAGAGACCCAGTACTTC. The full variable domain, rest sourced from reference TRBV5-1 and TRBJ2-5, is KAGVTQTPRYLIKTRGQQVTLSCSPISGHRSVSWYQQTPGQGLQFLFEYFSETQRNKGNFPGRFSGRQFSNSRSEMNVSTLELGDSALYLCASSSGQLQETQYFGPGTRLLVL.

This clone came up a few times. The chain combines TRBV5-1 with TRBJ2-5; D remains ambiguous. CDR3 size: 15 residues. Germline CDR1 reads SGHRS; CDR2 reads YFSETQ. V shed 5 bases and J shed 5 bases, with 19 bases lying between them. CDR3 in DNA: TGCGCCAGCAGGCTGTACGGAGAGGTTTCGGAGACCCAGTACTTC. This codes for CASRLYGEVSETQYF.

Only one count was recorded for this clone. This rearrangement joins TRBV5-1 to TRBJ2-2; D is possibly TRBD1 (6 bases). The CDR3 contains 14 residues. Germline V gene lookup returns CDR1 SGHRS and CDR2 YFSETQ. The V gene lost 1 base and the J gene lost 3 bases, with 7 bases spanning the gap. CDR3 coding DNA: TGCGCCAGCAGCTTGTCAGGGGACACCGGGGAGCTGTTTTTT. This sequence encodes CASSLSGDTGELFF.